This T cell receptor beta chain was captured by sequencing in a study of CD8 T cells in ankylosing spondylitis. Overall study findings and caveats: Made up of several highly homologous variants, a TCR beta motif appeared characteristic of ankylosing spondylitis blood.

With regard to this clonotype: Its antigen is unknown.

Trimming cost V 5 bases and J 8 bases; bases outside gene matches: 11. This CDR3 spans 14 amino acids. The V gene's germline CDR1 is KGHSH and CDR2 LQKENI. Generation of TCR beta libraries employed quantitative 5'-RACE incorporating molecular barcodes. From the 5' RACE reads, TCRdb called clonotypes with MiXCR, one entry per CDR3 protein. The sample lists some 130,000 distinct CDR3 sequences, approximately 10% occurring once. This clonotype was sampled from a female donor with ankylosing spondylitis or in good health (not recorded which). The chain couples TRBV18 to TRBJ1-2, with TRBD1 identical over 7 bases. The specimen sequenced was blood, either unsorted or a sorted T cell fraction (not recorded which). CDR3 coding DNA: TGTGCCAGCTCAACCACAGGGGCCCTCCCCGGCTACACCTTC. Amino acid sequence: CASSTTGALPGYTF. The entire variable domain, with the rest obtained from reference TRBV18 and TRBJ1-2, is as follows: NAGVMQNPRHLVRRRGQEARLRCSPMKGHSHVYWYRQLPEEGLKFMVYLQKENIIDESGMPKERFSAEFPKEGPSILRIQQVVRGDSAAYFCASSTTGALPGYTFGSGTRLTVV.